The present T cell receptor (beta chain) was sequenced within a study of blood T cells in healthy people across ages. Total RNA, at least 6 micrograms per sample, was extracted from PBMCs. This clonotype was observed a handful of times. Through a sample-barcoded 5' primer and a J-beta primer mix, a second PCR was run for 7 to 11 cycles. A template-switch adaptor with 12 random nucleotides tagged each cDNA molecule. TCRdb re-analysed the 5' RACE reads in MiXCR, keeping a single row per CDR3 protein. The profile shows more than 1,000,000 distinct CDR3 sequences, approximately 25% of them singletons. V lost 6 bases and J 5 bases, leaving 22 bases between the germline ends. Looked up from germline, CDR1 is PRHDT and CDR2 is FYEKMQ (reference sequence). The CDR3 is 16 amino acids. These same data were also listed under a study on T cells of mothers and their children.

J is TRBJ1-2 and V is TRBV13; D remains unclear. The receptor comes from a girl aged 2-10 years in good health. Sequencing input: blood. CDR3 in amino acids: CASSLNPGRQLYGYTF. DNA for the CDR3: TGTGCCAGCAGTCTCAACCCGGGAAGGCAGCTGTATGGCTACACCTTC. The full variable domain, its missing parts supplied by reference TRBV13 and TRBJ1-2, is AAGVIQSPRHLIKEKRETATLKCYPIPRHDTVYWYQQGPGQDPQFLISFYEKMQSDKGSIPDRFSAQQFSDYHSELNMSSLELGDSALYFCASSLNPGRQLYGYTFGSGTRLTVV.